This T cell receptor beta chain was observed in a study of blood T cell repertoires in COVID-19. In the source study's methods: Nucleated cell number was recorded as an estimate derived from reference gene primer amplification. Libraries were prepared by immunoSEQ multiplex PCR; TCRdb keeps only in-frame clonotypes and omits some of them. V, J and clone size were drawn from that table, and D and trimming were deduced from the DNA. This table has roughly 150,000 clones, around 90% appearing once. This CDR3 spans 15 amino acids. Unmatched junction bases numbered 6, after V lost 6 bases and J lost 1 base. Germline CDR1 is LNHDA and CDR2 is SQIVND (reference sequence).

This clonotype was obtained from a woman aged 40 to 49 who had been exposed to COVID-19. The rearrangement links TRBV19 to TRBJ1-5; 7 bases agree with TRBD1. The sequenced sample consisted of PBMCs or T cells enriched from blood (not recorded which). The CDR3: CASRRTGGSNQPQHF. Written as DNA, the CDR3 is TGTGCCAGTAGACGGACAGGAGGGAGCAATCAGCCCCAGCATTTT.